This TCR beta chain originates from a study of CD8 T cells in ankylosing spondylitis. Concerning this clonotype itself: The antigen is not known.

Overall study findings and caveats: Seemingly distinctive of ankylosing spondylitis blood was a TCR beta motif formed by eight highly homologous variants. Within peripheral blood, clones linked to disease were CD8+ and relatively rare.

MiXCR, applied by TCRdb to the 5' RACE reads, yields one record per CDR3 protein. The profile covers approximately 240,000 distinct CDR3 sequences, with about 24% appearing a single time and roughly 0.67% taken by the ten largest. V was clipped by 4 bases and J by 5 bases, with 13 bases between them. Germline lookup yields CDR1 KGHDR and CDR2 SFDVKD. The CDR3 runs 14 residues. Material for sequencing was blood, either unsorted or a sorted T cell fraction (not recorded which). This sequence joins TRBV24-1 and TRBJ2-5; D might be TRBD1 (6 bases). This TCR was recovered from a male donor with ankylosing spondylitis or in good health (not recorded which). The CDR3 sequence is CATSDYRVGETQYF. The CDR3 DNA reads as TGTGCCACCAGTGACTACAGGGTCGGGGAGACCCAGTACTTC.